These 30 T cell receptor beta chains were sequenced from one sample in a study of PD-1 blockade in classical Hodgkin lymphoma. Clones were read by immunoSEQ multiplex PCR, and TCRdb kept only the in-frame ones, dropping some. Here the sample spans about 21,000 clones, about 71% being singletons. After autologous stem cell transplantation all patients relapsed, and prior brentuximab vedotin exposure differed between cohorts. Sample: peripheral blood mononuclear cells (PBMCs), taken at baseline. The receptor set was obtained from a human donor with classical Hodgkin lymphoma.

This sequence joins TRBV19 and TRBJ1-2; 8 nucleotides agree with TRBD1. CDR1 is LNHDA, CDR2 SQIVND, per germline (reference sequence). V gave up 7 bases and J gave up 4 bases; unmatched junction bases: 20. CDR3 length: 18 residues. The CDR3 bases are TGTGCCAGTAAACTATTGGGACTTTTTGACAGGGGCGGCTATGGCTACACCTTC. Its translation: CASKLLGLFDRGGYGYTF.

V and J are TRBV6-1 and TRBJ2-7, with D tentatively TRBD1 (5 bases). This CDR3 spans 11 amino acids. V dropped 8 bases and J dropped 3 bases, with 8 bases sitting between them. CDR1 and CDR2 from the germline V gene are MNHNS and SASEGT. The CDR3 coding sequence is TGTGCCAGCTCAGGGAACTACGAGCAGTACTTC. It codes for CASSGNYEQYF.

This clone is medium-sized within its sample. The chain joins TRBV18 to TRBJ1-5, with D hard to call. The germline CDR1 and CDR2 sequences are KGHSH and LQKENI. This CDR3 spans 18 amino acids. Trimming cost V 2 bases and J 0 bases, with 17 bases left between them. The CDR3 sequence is CASSPELGSTFSNQPQHF. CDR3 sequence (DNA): TGTGCCAGCTCACCAGAACTGGGATCGACATTTAGCAATCAGCCCCAGCATTTT.

The CDR3 loop is CASSGSLFHLYEQYV. Written as DNA, the CDR3 is TGTGCCAGCAGCGGGAGTCTCTTCCACCTTTACGAGCAGTACGTC. The chain uses TRBV6-6 and TRBJ2-7, with a possible D match to TRBD2 (6 bases). CDR3 length equals 15 residues. Between the trimmed V and J ends, which lost 6 bases and 4 bases, there was a span of 19 bases. Germline CDR1 MNHNY, CDR2 SVGAGI (reference sequence).

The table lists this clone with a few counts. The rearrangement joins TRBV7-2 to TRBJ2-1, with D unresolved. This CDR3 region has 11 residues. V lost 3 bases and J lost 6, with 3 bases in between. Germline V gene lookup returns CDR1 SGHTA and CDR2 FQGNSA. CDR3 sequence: CASSFVNEQFF. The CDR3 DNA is TGTGCCAGCAGCTTTGTCAATGAGCAGTTCTTC.

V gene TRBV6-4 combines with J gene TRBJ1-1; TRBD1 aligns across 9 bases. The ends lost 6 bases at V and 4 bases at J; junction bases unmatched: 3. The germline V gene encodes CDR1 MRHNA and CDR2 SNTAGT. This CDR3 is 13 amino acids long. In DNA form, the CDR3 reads TGTGCCAGCAGACCGACAGGGGGCACTGAAGCTTTCTTT. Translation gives CASRPTGGTEAFF.

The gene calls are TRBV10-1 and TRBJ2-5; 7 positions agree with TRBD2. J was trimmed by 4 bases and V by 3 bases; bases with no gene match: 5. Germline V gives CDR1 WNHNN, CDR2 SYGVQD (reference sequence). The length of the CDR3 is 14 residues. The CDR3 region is CASSDGGTGETQYF. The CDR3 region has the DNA TGCGCCAGCAGTGACGGGGGGACGGGAGAGACCCAGTACTTC.

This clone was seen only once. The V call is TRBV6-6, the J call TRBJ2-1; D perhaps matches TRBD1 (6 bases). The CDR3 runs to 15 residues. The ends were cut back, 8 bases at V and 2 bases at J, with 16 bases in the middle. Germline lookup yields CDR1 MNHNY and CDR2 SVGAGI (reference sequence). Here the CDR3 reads CASAIEGQPYNEQFF. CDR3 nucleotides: TGTGCCAGCGCAATTGAAGGACAGCCCTACAATGAGCAGTTCTTC.

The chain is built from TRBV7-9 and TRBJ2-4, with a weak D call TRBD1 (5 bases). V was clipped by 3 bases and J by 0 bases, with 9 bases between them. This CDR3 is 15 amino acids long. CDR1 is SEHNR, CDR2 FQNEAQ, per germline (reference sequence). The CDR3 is CASSFQGLAKNIQYF. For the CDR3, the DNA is TGTGCCAGCAGCTTCCAGGGCTTAGCCAAAAACATTCAGTACTTC. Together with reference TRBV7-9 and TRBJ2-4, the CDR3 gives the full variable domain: DTGVSQNPRHKITKRGQNVTFRCDPISEHNRLYWYRQTLGQGPEFLTYFQNEAQLEKSRLLSDRFSAERPKGSFSTLEIQRTEQGDSAMYLCASSFQGLAKNIQYFGAGTRLSVL.

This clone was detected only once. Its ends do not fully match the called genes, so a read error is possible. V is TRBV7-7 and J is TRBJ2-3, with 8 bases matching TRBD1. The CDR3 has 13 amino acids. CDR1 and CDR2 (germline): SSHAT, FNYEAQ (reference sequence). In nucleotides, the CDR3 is TGTGCTAGCAGCTCCGACAGGGGCGATACGCAGTATTTT. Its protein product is CASSSDRGDTQYF.

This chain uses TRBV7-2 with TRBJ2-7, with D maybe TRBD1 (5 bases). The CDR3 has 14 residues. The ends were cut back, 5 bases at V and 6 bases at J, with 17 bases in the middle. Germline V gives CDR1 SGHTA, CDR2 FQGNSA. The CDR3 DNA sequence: TGTGCCAGCAGCCCACCAGGGAAAAGAGGCGAGCAGTACTTC. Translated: CASSPPGKRGEQYF.

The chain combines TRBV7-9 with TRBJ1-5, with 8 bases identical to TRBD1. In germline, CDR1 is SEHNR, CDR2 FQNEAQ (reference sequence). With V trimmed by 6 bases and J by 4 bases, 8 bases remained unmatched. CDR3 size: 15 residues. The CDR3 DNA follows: TGTGCCAGCAGTCTCGGACAGGGCATAAATCAGCCCCAGCATTTT. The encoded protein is CASSLGQGINQPQHF.

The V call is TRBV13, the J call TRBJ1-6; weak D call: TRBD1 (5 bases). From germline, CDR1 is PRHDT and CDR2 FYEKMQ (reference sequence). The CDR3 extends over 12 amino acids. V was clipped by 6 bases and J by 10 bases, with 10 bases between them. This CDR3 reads CASSSGWSPLHF. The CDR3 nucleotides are TGTGCCAGCAGTTCAGGGTGGTCACCCCTCCACTTT.

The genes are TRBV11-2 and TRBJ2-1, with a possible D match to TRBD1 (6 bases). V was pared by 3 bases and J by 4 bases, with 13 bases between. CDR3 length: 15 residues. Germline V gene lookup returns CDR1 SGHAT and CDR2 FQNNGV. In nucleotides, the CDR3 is TGTGCCAGCAGCTTCGCCGAAGGGGGTTACAATGAGCAGTTCTTC. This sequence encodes CASSFAEGGYNEQFF.

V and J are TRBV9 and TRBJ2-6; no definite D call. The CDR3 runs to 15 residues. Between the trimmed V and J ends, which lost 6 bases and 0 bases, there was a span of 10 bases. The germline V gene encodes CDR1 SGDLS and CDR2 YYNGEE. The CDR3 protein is CASTQRVSGANVLTF. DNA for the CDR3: TGTGCCAGCACCCAAAGGGTCTCTGGGGCCAACGTCCTGACTTTC.

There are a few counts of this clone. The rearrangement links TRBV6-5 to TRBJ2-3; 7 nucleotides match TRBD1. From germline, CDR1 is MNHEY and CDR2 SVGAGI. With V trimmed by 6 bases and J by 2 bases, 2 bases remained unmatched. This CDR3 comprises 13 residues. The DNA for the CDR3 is TGTGCCAGCAGGGGACAGCCCACAGATACGCAGTATTTT. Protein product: CASRGQPTDTQYF.

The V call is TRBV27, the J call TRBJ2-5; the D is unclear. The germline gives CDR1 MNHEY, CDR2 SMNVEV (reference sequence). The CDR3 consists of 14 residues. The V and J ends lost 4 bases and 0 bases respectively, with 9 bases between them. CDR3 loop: CASSSPANQETQYF. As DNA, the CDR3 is TGTGCCAGCAGTTCTCCAGCGAACCAAGAGACCCAGTACTTC.

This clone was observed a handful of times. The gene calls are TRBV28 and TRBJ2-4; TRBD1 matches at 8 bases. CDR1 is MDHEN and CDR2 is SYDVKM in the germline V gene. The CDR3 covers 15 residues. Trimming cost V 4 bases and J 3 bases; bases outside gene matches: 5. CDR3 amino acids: CASSWTGLHKNIQYF. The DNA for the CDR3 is TGTGCCAGCAGTTGGACAGGGCTTCACAAAAACATTCAGTACTTC.

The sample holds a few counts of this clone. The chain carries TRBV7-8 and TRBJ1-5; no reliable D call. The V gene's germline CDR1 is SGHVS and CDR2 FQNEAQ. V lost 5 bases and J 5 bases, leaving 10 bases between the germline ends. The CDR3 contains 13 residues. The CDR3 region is CASSLGPYQPQHF. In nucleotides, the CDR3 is TGTGCCAGCAGCCTAGGACCCTATCAGCCCCAGCATTTT.

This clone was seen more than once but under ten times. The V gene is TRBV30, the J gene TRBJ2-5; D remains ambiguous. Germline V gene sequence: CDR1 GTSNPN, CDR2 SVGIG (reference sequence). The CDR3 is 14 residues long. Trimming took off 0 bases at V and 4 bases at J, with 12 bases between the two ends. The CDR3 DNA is TGTGCCTGGAGTGTAGGGCAGGCGAGAGAGACCCAGTACTTC. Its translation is CAWSVGQARETQYF.

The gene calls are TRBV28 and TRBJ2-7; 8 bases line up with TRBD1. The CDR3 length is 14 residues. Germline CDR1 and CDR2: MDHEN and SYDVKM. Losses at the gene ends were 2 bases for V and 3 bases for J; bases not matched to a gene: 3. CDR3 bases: TGTGCCAGCAGTTTAATAGGACAGGGCTACGAGCAGTACTTC. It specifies CASSLIGQGYEQYF. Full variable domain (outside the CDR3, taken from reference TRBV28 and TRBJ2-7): DVKVTQSSRYLVKRTGEKVFLECVQDMDHENMFWYRQDPGLGLRLIYFSYDVKMKEKGDIPEGYSVSREKKERFSLILESASTNQTSMYLCASSLIGQGYEQYFGPGTRLTVT.

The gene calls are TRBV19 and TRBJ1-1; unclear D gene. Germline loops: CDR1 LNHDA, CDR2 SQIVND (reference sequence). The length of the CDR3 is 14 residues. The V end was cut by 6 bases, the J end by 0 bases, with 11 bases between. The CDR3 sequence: CASSMTSMNTEAFF. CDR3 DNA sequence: TGTGCCAGTAGCATGACATCAATGAACACTGAAGCTTTCTTT.

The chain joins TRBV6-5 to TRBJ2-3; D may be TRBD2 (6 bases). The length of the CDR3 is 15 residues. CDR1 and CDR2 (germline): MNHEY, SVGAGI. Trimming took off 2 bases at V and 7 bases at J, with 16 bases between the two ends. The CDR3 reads CASSYGGPKLNTQYF. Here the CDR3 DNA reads TGTGCCAGCAGTTACGGAGGGCCTAAGCTAAATACGCAGTATTTT.

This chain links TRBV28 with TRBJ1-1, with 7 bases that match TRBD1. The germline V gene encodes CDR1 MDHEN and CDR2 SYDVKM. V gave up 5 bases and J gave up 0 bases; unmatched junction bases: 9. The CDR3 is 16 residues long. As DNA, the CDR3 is TGTGCCAGCAGTGCAGGGGGGTTGTCGATGAACACTGAAGCTTTCTTT. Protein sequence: CASSAGGLSMNTEAFF.

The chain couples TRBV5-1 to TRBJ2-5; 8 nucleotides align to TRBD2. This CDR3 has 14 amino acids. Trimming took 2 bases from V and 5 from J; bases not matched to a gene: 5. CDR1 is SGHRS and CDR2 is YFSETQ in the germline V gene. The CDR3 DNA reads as TGCGCCAGCAGCTTAGGACTAGCTTTGGAGACCCAGTACTTC. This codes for CASSLGLALETQYF. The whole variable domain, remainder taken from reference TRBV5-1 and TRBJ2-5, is KAGVTQTPRYLIKTRGQQVTLSCSPISGHRSVSWYQQTPGQGLQFLFEYFSETQRNKGNFPGRFSGRQFSNSRSEMNVSTLELGDSALYLCASSLGLALETQYFGPGTRLLVL.

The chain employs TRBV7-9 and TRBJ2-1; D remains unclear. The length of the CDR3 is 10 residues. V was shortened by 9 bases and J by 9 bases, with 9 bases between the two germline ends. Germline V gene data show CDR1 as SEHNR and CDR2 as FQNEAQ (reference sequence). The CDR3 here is CASGLSEQFF. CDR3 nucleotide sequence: TGTGCCAGTGGATTGAGTGAGCAGTTCTTC.

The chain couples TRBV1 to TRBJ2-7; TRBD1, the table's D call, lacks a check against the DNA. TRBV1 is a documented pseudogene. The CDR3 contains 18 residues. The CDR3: CTSSQEFNLGRVEYEQYF. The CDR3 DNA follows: TGCACCAGCAGCCAAGAATTTAATCTCGGCAGGGTGGAGTACGAGCAGTACTTC.

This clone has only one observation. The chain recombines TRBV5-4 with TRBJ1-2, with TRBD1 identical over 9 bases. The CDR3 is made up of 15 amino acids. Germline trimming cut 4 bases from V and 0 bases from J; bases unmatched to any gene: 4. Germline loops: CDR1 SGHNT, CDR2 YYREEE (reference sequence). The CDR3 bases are TGTGCCAGCAGCCCGAGGACAGGGGCTAACTATGGCTACACCTTC. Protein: CASSPRTGANYGYTF. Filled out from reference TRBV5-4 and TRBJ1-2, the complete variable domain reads ETGVTQSPTHLIKTRGQQVTLRCSSQSGHNTVSWYQQALGQGPQFIFQYYREEENGRGNFPPRFSGLQFPNYSSELNVNALELDDSALYLCASSPRTGANYGYTFGSGTRLTVV.

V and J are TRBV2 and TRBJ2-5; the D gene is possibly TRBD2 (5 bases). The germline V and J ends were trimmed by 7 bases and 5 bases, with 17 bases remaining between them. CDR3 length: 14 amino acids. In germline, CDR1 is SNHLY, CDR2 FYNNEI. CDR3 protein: CASTFTSGGETQYF. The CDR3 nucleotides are TGTGCCAGCACGTTTACATCGGGCGGGGAGACCCAGTACTTC.

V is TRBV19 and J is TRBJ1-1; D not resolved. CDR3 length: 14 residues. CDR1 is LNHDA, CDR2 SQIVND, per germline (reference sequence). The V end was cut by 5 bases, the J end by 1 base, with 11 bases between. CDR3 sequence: CASSSRVTNTEAFF. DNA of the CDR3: TGTGCCAGTAGTTCGAGGGTGACGAACACTGAAGCTTTCTTT.